Listed here are 8 T cell receptor beta chains from one sample, sequenced in a study of shared clonotypes between healthy human individuals. TCRdb's copy holds only in-frame clones and misses some; the assay was immunoSEQ multiplex PCR. Of more than 900,000 clones listed, 70% to 80% are singletons. Sequenced material: memory CD4+ T cells from PBMCs. Subset indicated: CD45RA-negative fraction. The receptor source for this set is a man aged 18 to 30 in good health. Some clones in this sample may be carry-over from other donors' samples.

Points on this clone: In the same sample, other DNA sequences code for this CDR3. J is TRBJ2-7 and V is TRBV5-1; TRBD2 matches 8 bases. The CDR3 extends over 15 amino acids. In germline, CDR1 is SGHRS, CDR2 YFSETQ. V was clipped by 4 bases and J by 0 bases; unmatched bases: 6. The CDR3 spells CASSPGGGDSYEQYF. In DNA, the CDR3 is TGCGCCAGCAGCCCGGGAGGGGGGGACTCCTACGAGCAGTACTTC.

The V call is TRBV6-5, the J call TRBJ2-7; 8 bases line up with TRBD1. The CDR3 length is 14 residues. V lost 4 bases and J lost 5; bases outside the gene matches: 7. Germline V gene data show CDR1 as MNHEY and CDR2 as SVGAGI. CDR3 protein: CASSFRQGLHEQYF. The CDR3 bases are TGTGCCAGCAGTTTCCGACAGGGGTTACACGAGCAGTACTTC.

The chain links TRBV18 to TRBJ2-7, with TRBD2 matching over 10 bases. The J segment lost 3 bases and the V segment lost 0 bases, leaving 8 bases of the junction unmatched. The CDR3 covers 17 residues. Germline V gives CDR1 KGHSH, CDR2 LQKENI. CDR3 DNA sequence: TGTGCCAGCTCACCACCAACCAGCGGGAGGGCCTACTACGAGCAGTACTTC. Translated: CASSPPTSGRAYYEQYF.

The CDR3 nucleotides read TGCGCCAGCAGCTTGGTCCAGAGCACCGGGGAGCTGTTTTTT. It translates to CASSLVQSTGELFF. The chain links TRBV5-1 to TRBJ2-2; D is unclear. The CDR3 sequence is 14 residues long. The V gene's germline CDR1 is SGHRS and CDR2 YFSETQ. The V end was cut by 0 bases, the J end by 4 bases, with 7 bases between.

This sequence joins TRBV9 and TRBJ2-2; tentatively, D is TRBD1 (5 bases). The CDR3 has 15 amino acids. V gave up 2 bases and J gave up 6 bases, with 14 bases separating them. The germline V gene encodes CDR1 SGDLS and CDR2 YYNGEE. The CDR3: CASSVEGHIAGELFF. The CDR3 nucleotides are TGTGCCAGCAGCGTGGAAGGACATATAGCCGGGGAGCTGTTTTTT.

This chain connects TRBV5-1 to TRBJ1-1; a possible D gene is TRBD1 (6 bases). V was clipped by 3 bases and J by 3 bases, with 21 bases between them. This CDR3 spans 17 amino acids. Germline values: CDR1 SGHRS, CDR2 YFSETQ. CDR3 amino acids: CASSWEPGTGLDTEAFF. The CDR3 DNA sequence: TGCGCCAGCAGCTGGGAACCCGGAACAGGGTTGGACACTGAAGCTTTCTTT. The full variable domain, its missing parts supplied by reference TRBV5-1 and TRBJ1-1, is KAGVTQTPRYLIKTRGQQVTLSCSPISGHRSVSWYQQTPGQGLQFLFEYFSETQRNKGNFPGRFSGRQFSNSRSEMNVSTLELGDSALYLCASSWEPGTGLDTEAFFGQGTRLTVV.

This chain links TRBV5-8 with TRBJ2-1; TRBD2 matches 11 bases. V shed 5 bases, J shed 7 bases, and the junction held 8 bases outside the gene matches. The CDR3 runs to 15 residues. Germline lookup yields CDR1 SGHTS and CDR2 YDEGEE. The CDR3 loop reads CASRPYSGRGNEQFF. In DNA form, the CDR3 reads TGTGCCAGCAGACCCTATAGCGGGAGGGGGAATGAGCAGTTCTTC.

The chain combines TRBV7-2 with TRBJ1-5; D gene ambiguous. CDR3 length: 15 residues. With 5 bases removed from V and 8 bases from J, the gap between germline ends came to 19 bases. Germline values: CDR1 SGHTA, CDR2 FQGNSA. In nucleotides, the CDR3 is TGTGCCAGCAGCCCCGGCAGGAGTGGTTTTGAGCCCCAGCATTTT. Amino acid sequence: CASSPGRSGFEPQHF.